This T cell receptor (beta chain) came from a study of blood T cells in healthy people across ages. The germline V gene encodes CDR1 MNHNS and CDR2 SASEGT. This CDR3 has 15 residues. This clonotype was detected a few times. One junction end does not reproduce the germline sequence, and a read error may be involved. For the second PCR, which ran for about 7 to 11 cycles, a sample-barcoded 5' primer and a J-beta primer mix were used. TCRdb reprocessed the 5' RACE reads via MiXCR and lists one record per CDR3 protein. The sample carries 550,000 to 650,000 distinct CDR3 sequences, about 27% recorded once. In addition, the sample was reused for a study of T cells of mothers and their children. That source reports: Comparable shaping of TCR recombination output by thymic selection was observed in related and unrelated pairs.

The source material was blood. This TCR was recovered from a boy aged 2 to 10 in good health. V gene TRBV6-1 combines with J gene TRBJ2-5; TRBD2 matches at 9 bases. TRBJ2-1 explains the end of the DNA better; the J call may be wrong. The CDR3 loop reads CASIESGGNYNEQFF. CDR3 bases: TGTGCCAGCATTGAAAGCGGGGGGAACTACAATGAGCAGTTCTTC.